The clone carrying this TCR beta chain has ten or more counts. Its antigen remains unknown. This sample was taken from a study of breast tumors, draining lymph nodes, adjacent tissues. MiXCR, run by TCRdb on the multiplex PCR reads, gives a single entry per CDR3 protein. In the table there are around 21,000 distinct CDR3 sequences, roughly 40% of which are singletons. Trimming took off 5 bases at V and 0 bases at J, with 13 bases between the two ends. CDR3 length: 15 amino acids. General study findings and limits: Tumor and nontumor repertoires were significantly more similar in luminal-like than in basal-like breast cancer. The data were judged consistent with most tumor T cells coming from lymph node and expanding in tumor. Tumors had less TCR diversity than lymph nodes, more than nontumor tissue.

Input material: breast tumor tissue. The rearrangement joins TRBV12-3 or TRBV12-4 to TRBJ1-2; D unresolved. This TCR derives from a female donor with breast cancer. Some clones in this sample may be carry-over from other donors' samples. The CDR3 DNA sequence: TGTGCCAGCAGTCTACAGAGCAGGCCTAACTATGGCTACACCTTC. Amino acid sequence: CASSLQSRPNYGYTF.